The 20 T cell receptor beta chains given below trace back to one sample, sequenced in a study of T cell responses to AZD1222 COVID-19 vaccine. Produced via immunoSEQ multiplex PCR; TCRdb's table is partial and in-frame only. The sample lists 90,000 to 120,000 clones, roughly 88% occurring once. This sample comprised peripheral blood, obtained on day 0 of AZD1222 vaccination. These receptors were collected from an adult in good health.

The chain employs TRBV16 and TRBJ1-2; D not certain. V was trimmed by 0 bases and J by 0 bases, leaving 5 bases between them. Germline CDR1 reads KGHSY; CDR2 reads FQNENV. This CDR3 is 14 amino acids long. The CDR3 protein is CASSQSAANYGYTF. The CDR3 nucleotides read TGTGCCAGCAGCCAATCCGCAGCTAACTATGGCTACACCTTC.

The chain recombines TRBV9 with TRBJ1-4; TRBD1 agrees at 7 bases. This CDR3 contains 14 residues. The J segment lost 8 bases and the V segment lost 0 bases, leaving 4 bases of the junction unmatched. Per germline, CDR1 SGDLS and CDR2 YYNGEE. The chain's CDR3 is CASSVAWDSEKLFF. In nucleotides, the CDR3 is TGTGCCAGCAGCGTAGCCTGGGACAGCGAAAAACTGTTTTTT.

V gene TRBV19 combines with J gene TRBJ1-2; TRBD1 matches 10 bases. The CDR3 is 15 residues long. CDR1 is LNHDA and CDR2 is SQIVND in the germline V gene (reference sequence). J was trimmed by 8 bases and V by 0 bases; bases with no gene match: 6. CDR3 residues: CASSIDRQGAAGYTF. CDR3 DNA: TGTGCCAGTAGTATAGATCGACAGGGGGCAGCCGGCTACACCTTC.

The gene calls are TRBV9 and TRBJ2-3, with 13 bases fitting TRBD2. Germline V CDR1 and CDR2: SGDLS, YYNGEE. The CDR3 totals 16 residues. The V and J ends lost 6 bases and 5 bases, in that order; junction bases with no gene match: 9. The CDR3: CASNPTSGREGDTQYF. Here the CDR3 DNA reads TGTGCCAGCAACCCCACTAGCGGGAGGGAAGGAGATACGCAGTATTTT.

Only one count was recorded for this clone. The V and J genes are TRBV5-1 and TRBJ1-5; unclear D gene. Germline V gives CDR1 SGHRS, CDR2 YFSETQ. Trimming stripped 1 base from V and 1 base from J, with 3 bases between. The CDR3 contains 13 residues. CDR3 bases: TGCGCCAGCAGCTTGAGGAGCAATCAGCCCCAGCATTTT. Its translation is CASSLRSNQPQHF.

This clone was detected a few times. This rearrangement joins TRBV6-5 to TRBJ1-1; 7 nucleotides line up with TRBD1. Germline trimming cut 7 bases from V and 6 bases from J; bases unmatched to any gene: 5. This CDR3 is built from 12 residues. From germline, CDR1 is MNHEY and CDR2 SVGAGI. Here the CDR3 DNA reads TGTGCCAGCAACCACAGGGGTTCTGAAGCTTTCTTT. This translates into CASNHRGSEAFF.

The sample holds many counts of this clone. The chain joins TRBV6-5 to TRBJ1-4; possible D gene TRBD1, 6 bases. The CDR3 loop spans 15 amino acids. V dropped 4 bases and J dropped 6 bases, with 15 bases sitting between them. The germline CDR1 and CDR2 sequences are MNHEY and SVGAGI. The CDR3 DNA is TGTGCCAGCAGTTCAGGGGACGGCGGACATGAAAAACTGTTTTTT. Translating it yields CASSSGDGGHEKLFF.

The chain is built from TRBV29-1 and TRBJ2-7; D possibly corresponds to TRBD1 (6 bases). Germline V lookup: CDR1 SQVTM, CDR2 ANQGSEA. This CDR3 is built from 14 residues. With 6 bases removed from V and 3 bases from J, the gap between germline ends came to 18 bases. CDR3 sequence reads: CSVKKQGRGYEQYF. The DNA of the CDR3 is TGCAGCGTCAAAAAACAGGGCAGGGGCTACGAGCAGTACTTC.

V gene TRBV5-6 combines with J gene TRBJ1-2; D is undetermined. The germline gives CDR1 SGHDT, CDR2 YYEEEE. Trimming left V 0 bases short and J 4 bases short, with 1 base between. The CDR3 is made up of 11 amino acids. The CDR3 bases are TGTGCCAGCAGCTTGGGCTATGGCTACACCTTC. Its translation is CASSLGYGYTF.

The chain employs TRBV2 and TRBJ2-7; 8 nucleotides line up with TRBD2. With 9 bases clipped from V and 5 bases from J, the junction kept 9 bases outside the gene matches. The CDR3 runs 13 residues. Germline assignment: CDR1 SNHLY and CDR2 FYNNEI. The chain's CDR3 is CARRSSGAHEQYF. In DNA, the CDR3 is TGTGCCAGAAGGAGTAGCGGGGCACACGAGCAGTACTTC.

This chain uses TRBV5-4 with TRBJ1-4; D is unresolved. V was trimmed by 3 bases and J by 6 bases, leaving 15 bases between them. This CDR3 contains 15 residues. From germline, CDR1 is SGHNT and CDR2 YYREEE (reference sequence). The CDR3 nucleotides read TGTGCCAGCAGCTCGTACAGAGCCCTGGATGAAAAACTGTTTTTT. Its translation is CASSSYRALDEKLFF.

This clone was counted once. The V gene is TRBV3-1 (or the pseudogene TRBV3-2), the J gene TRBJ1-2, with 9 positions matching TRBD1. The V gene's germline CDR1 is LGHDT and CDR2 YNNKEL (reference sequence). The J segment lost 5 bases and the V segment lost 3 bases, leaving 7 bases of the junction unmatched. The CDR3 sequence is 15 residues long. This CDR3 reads CASSQNTGGAYGYTF. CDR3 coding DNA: TGTGCCAGCAGCCAGAACACAGGGGGCGCATATGGCTACACCTTC.

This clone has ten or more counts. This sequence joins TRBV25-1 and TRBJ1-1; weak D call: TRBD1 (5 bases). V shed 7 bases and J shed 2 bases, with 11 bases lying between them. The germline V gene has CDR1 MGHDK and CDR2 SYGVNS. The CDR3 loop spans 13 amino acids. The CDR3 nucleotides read TGTGCCAGCACCGGCAGGGTAAACACTGAAGCTTTCTTT. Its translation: CASTGRVNTEAFF.

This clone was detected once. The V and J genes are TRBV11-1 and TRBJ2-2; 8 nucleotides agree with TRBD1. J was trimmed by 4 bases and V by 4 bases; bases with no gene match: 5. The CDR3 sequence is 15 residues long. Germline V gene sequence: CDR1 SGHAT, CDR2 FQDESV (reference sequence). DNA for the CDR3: TGTGCCAGCAGCTCCGGACAGGGCAGCACCGGGGAGCTGTTTTTT. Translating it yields CASSSGQGSTGELFF.

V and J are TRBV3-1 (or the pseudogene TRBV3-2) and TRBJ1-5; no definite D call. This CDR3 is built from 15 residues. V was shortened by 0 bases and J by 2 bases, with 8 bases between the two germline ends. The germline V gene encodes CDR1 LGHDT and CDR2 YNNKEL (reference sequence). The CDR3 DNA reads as TGTGCCAGCAGCCAAGATGGCCAGGGCAATCAGCCCCAGCATTTT. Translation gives CASSQDGQGNQPQHF.

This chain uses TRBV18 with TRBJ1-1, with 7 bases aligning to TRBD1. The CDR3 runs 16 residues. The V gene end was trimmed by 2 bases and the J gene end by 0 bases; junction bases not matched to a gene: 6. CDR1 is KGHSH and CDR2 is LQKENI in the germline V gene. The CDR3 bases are TGTGCCAGCTCACCAGAGGGGGCGATATTGAACACTGAAGCTTTCTTT. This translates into CASSPEGAILNTEAFF.

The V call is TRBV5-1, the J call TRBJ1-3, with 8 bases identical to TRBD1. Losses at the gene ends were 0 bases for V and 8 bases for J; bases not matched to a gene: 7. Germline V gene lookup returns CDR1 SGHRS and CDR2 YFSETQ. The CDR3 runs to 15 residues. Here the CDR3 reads CASSLGDRGRDTIYF. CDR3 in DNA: TGCGCCAGCAGCTTGGGCGACAGGGGAAGGGACACCATATATTTT.

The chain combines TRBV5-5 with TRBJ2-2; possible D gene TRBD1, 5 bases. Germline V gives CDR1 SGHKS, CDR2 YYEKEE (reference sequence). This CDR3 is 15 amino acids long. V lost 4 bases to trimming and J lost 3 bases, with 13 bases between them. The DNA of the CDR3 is TGTGCCAGCAGCCAGACAGTGATGGACACCGGGGAGCTGTTTTTT. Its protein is CASSQTVMDTGELFF.

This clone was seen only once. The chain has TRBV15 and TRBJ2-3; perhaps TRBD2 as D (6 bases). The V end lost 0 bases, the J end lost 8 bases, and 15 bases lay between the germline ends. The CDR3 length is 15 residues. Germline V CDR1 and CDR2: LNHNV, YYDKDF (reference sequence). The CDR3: CATSRDSGKAGTQYF. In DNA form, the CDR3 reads TGTGCCACCAGCAGAGATTCGGGCAAAGCGGGTACGCAGTATTTT.

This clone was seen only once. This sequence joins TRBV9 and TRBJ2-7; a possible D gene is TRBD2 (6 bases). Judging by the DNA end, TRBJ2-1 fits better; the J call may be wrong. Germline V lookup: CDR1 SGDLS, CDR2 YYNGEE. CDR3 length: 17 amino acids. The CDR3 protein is CASSVVRDSSSYNEQFF. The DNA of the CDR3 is TGTGCCAGCAGCGTAGTGAGGGACTCAAGCTCCTACAATGAGCAGTTCTTC.